This is a list of T cell receptor beta chains from one sample in a study of T cell changes during pregnancy in multiple sclerosis. Measured with immunoSEQ multiplex PCR; TCRdb has only the in-frame clones, and not every one. Here the sample spans some 42,000 clones, approximately 94% being singletons. The sample consisted of CD4+ T cells from peripheral blood mononuclear cells, taken in the third trimester of pregnancy. These receptors all come from a female donor with multiple sclerosis, enrolled in a pregnancy study. Each CDR3 is given with its conserved first and last residue. D genes are given only for firm matches.

V,D,J,CDR3,DNA
TRBV6-6,.,TRBJ2-2,CASSYPITFGTGELFF,TGTGCCAGCAGTTACCCCATCACCTTCGGGACCGGGGAGCTGTTTTTT
TRBV25-1,TRBD2,TRBJ2-1,CASSESGSGTFRNEQFF,TGTGCCAGCAGTGAATCGGGTAGCGGGACCTTCCGTAATGAGCAGTTCTTC
TRBV25-1,.,TRBJ1-1,CASREGGGVTEAFF,TGTGCCAGCAGGGAGGGGGGGGGAGTCACTGAAGCTTTCTTT
TRBV7-3,.,TRBJ2-5,CASSYNVGETQYF,TGTGCCAGCAGCTATAATGTCGGTGAGACCCAGTACTTC
TRBV29-1,TRBD1,TRBJ2-7,CSVRGTGALYEQYF,TGCAGCGTTCGAGGGACAGGGGCTCTTTACGAGCAGTACTTC
TRBV6-1,TRBD2,TRBJ2-1,CASSASPSGAYNEQFF,TGTGCCAGCAGTGCCTCCCCTAGCGGAGCCTACAATGAGCAGTTCTTC
TRBV2,.,TRBJ2-3,CASRGDSDTQYF,TGTGCCAGCAGGGGGGACTCCGATACGCAGTATTTT
TRBV11-2,.,TRBJ1-6,CASSLGERNNSPLHF,TGTGCCAGCAGCTTAGGCGAAAGAAATAATTCACCCCTCCACTTT
TRBV7-9,TRBD2,TRBJ2-7,CASSLAGGQHEQYF,TGTGCCAGCAGCTTAGCGGGAGGGCAACACGAGCAGTACTTC
TRBV5-5,TRBD2,TRBJ2-5,CASSLGLAGALTYQETQYF,TGTGCCAGCAGCTTGGGACTAGCGGGGGCCCTTACTTACCAAGAGACCCAGTACTTC